This TCR beta chain was profiled in a study of blood T cell repertoires in COVID-19. TCRdb's copy holds only in-frame clones and misses some; the assay was immunoSEQ multiplex PCR. The top ten clones hold 17% of a sample with about 190,000 clones, 78% of them seen once. Membership in each cohort depended on participant-reported clinical history. Trimming pared 0 bases from V and 4 bases from J, leaving 11 bases between. Germline V gene sequence: CDR1 SGHRS, CDR2 YFSETQ. There are 15 residues in the CDR3. The sequenced sample was PBMCs or T cells enriched from blood (not recorded which). The receptor was derived from a woman aged 45 to 65 who had recovered from COVID-19. The chain couples TRBV5-1 to TRBJ2-1; D is possibly TRBD1 (6 bases). The DNA of the CDR3 is TGCGCCAGCAGCTTGGTCGAGGACAGTTACAATGAGCAGTTCTTC. Protein sequence: CASSLVEDSYNEQFF. Full variable domain (rest looked up from reference TRBV5-1 and TRBJ2-1): KAGVTQTPRYLIKTRGQQVTLSCSPISGHRSVSWYQQTPGQGLQFLFEYFSETQRNKGNFPGRFSGRQFSNSRSEMNVSTLELGDSALYLCASSLVEDSYNEQFFGPGTRLTVL.